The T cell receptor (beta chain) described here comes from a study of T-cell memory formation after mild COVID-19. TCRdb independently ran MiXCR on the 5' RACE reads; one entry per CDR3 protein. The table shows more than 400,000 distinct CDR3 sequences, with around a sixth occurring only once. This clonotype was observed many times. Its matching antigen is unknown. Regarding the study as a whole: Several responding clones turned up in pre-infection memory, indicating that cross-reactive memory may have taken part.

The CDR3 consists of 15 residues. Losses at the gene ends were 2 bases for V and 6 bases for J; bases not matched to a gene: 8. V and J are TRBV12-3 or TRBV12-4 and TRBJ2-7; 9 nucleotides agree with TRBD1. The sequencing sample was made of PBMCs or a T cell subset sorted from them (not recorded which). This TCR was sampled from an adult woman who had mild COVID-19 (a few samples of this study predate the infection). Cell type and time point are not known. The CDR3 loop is CASSLRNRGLSEQYF. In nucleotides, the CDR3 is TGTGCCAGCAGTTTAAGGAACAGGGGGCTCTCCGAGCAGTACTTC.